These 6 T cell receptor beta chains came from one sample sequenced in a study of blood T cell repertoires in COVID-19. Using immunoSEQ multiplex PCR, the repertoire was profiled, and TCRdb retains in-frame clones only, with some absent. The sample contains about 210,000 clones, almost 85% of which appear only once. The sequenced sample consisted of peripheral blood. The receptors stem from a woman aged 50 to 60 with active or convalescent COVID-19.

The J gene is TRBJ2-3, the V gene TRBV19; 7 bases are a match to TRBD2. The CDR3 has 13 residues. Trimming cost V 8 bases and J 3 bases; bases outside gene matches: 5. CDR1 and CDR2 (germline): LNHDA, SQIVND (reference sequence). The CDR3: CASSPGGTDTQYF. For the CDR3, the DNA is TGTGCCAGTTCCCCGGGGGGTACAGATACGCAGTATTTT.

This clone was observed a few times. CDR3 region: CASSPSSGGQPQHF. In DNA form, the CDR3 reads TGTGCCAGCAGCCCTTCGAGCGGAGGTCAGCCCCAGCATTTT. This sequence joins TRBV28 and TRBJ1-5; D unclear. Trimming left V 6 bases short and J 6 bases short, with 15 bases between. This CDR3 has 14 amino acids. CDR1 and CDR2 from the germline V gene are MDHEN and SYDVKM.

The chain joins TRBV5-1 to TRBJ1-3, with 8 positions matching TRBD1. This CDR3 contains 15 residues. Trimming cost V 0 bases and J 5 bases; bases outside gene matches: 4. Germline V gene sequence: CDR1 SGHRS, CDR2 YFSETQ. CDR3 bases: TGCGCCAGCAGCTTGGGCAGGGGGCAGAGAAACACCATATATTTT. Translating it yields CASSLGRGQRNTIYF.

The chain recombines TRBV6-6 with TRBJ2-1; possible D gene TRBD2, 6 bases. Germline V lookup: CDR1 MNHNY, CDR2 SVGAGI (reference sequence). The CDR3 length is 17 residues. Between the trimmed V and J ends, which lost 5 bases and 0 bases, there was a span of 17 bases. In DNA, the CDR3 is TGTGCCAGCAGTCGGGCTAGCGCACATAGCTCCTACAATGAGCAGTTCTTC. As protein: CASSRASAHSSYNEQFF.

The sample holds one count of this clone. V gene TRBV28 combines with J gene TRBJ1-5; D ambiguous. Germline CDR1 is MDHEN and CDR2 is SYDVKM. V shed 2 bases and J shed 1 base, with 9 bases lying between them. The CDR3 has 15 amino acids. The CDR3 loop reads CASSLIGESNQPQHF. CDR3 in DNA: TGTGCCAGCAGTTTAATCGGTGAGAGCAATCAGCCCCAGCATTTT.

The rearrangement uses TRBV15 and TRBJ1-6, with D uncertain. Trimming pared 0 bases from V and 0 bases from J, leaving 9 bases between. There are 17 residues in the CDR3. Germline V CDR1 and CDR2: LNHNV, YYDKDF (reference sequence). The CDR3: CATSRDLELSYNSPLHF. The CDR3 nucleotides are TGTGCCACCAGCAGAGATCTAGAACTCTCCTATAATTCACCCCTCCACTTT. The complete variable domain, with remaining parts taken from reference TRBV15 and TRBJ1-6, reads DAMVIQNPRYQVTQFGKPVTLSCSQTLNHNVMYWYQQKSSQAPKLLFHYYDKDFNNEADTPDNFQSRRPNTSFCFLDIRSPGLGDTAMYLCATSRDLELSYNSPLHFGNGTRLTVT.